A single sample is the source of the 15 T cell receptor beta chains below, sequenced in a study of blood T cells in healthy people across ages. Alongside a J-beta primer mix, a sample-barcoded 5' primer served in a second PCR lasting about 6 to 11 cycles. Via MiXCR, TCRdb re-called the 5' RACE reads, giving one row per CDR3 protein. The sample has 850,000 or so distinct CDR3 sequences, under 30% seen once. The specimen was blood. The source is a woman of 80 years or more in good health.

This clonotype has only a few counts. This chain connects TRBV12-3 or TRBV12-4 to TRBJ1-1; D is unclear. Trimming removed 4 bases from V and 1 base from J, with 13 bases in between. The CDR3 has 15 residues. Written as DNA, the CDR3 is TGTGCCAGCAGTTGCTCGGGGTGCGCGAACACTGAAGCTTTCTTT. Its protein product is CASSCSGCANTEAFF.

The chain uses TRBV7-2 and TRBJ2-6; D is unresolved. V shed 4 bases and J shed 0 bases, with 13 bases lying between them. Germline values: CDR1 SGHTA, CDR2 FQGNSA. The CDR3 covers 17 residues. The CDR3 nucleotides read TGTGCCAGCAGCTCCGGCCGAACATACTCTGGGGCCAACGTCCTGACTTTC. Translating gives CASSSGRTYSGANVLTF.

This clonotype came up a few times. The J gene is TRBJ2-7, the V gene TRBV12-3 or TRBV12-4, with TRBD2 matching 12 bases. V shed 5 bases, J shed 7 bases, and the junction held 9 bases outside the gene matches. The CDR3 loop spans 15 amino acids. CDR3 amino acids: CASSQTSGGANEQYF. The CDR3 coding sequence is TGTGCCAGCAGTCAGACTAGCGGGGGAGCAAATGAGCAGTACTTC.

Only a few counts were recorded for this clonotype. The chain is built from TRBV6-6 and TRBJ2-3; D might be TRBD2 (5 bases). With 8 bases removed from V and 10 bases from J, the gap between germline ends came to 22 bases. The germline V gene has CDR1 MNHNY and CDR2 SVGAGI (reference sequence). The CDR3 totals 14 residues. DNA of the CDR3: TGTGCCAGCTCCGTGAGAAGAGGGCTCGAGGCGCAGTATTTT. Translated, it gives CASSVRRGLEAQYF.

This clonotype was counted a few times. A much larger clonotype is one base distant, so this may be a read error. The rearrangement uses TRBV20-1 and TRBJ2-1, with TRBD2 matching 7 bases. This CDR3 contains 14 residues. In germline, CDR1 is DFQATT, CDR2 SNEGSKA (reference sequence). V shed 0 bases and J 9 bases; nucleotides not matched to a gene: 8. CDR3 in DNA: TGCAGTGCTAGAGAGGATAGTGGGGGGGGTGAGCAGTTCTTC. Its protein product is CSAREDSGGGEQFF.

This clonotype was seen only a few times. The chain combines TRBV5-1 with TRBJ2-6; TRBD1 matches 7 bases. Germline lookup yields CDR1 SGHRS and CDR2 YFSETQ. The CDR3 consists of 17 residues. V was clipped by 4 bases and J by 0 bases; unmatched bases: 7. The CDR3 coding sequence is TGCGCCAGCAGCATGCTGGGACAGCACTCTGGGGCCAACGTCCTGACTTTC. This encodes CASSMLGQHSGANVLTF.

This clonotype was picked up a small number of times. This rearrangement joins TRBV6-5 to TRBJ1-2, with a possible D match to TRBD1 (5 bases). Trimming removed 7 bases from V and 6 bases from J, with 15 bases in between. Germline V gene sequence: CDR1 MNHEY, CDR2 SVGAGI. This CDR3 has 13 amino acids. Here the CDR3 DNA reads TGTGCCAGCATGGCAGGGTTTTCGAATGGCTACACCTTC. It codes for CASMAGFSNGYTF.

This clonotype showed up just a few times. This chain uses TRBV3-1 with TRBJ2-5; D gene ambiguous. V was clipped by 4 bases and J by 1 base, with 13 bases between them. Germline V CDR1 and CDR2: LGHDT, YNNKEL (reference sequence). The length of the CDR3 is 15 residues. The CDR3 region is CASSPGTTPQETQYF. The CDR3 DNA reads TGTGCCAGCAGCCCTGGCACCACTCCCCAAGAGACCCAGTACTTC.

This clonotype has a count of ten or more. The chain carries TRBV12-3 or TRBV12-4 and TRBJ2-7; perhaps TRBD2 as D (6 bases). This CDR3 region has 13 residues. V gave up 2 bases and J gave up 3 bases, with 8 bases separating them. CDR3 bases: TGTGCCAGCAGTTTAATGGGGGGCTACGAGCAGTACTTC. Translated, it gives CASSLMGGYEQYF.

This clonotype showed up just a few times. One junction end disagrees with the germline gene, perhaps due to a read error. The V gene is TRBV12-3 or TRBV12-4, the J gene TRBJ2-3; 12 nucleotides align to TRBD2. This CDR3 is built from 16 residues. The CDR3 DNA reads TGTGCCAGCAGTTTAGCACTAGCGGGGGGTTCAGATGCGCAGTATTTT. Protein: CASSLALAGGSDAQYF.

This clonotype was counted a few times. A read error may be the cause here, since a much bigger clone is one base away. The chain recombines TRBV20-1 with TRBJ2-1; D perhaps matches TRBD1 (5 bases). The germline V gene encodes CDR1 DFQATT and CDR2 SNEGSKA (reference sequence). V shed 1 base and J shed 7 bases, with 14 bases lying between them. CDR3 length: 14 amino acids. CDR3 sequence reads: CSARGSGRVNEQFF. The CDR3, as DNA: TGCAGTGCTAGAGGGTCTGGCAGGGTTAATGAGCAGTTCTTC.

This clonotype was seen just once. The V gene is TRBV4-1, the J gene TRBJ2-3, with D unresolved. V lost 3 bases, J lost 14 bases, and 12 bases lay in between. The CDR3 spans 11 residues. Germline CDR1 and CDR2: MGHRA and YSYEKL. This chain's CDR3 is CASSQGIRVYF. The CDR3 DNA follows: TGCGCCAGCAGCCAGGGGATTCGGGTGTATTTT.

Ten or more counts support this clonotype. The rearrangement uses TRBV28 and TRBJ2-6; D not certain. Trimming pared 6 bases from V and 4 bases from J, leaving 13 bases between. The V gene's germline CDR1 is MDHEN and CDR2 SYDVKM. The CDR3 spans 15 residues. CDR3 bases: TGTGCCAGCAGCCCTCGGTTAGCCGGGGCCAACGTCCTGACTTTC. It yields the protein CASSPRLAGANVLTF.

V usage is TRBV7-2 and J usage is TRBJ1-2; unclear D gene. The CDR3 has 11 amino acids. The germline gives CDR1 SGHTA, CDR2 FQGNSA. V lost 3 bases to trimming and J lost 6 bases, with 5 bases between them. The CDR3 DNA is TGTGCCAGCAGCTTGATAGATGGCTACACCTTC. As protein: CASSLIDGYTF.

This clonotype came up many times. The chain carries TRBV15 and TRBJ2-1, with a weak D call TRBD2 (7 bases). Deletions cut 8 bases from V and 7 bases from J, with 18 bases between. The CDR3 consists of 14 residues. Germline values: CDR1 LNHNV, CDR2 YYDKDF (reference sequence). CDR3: CATRPRKGGNEQFF. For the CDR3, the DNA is TGTGCCACCCGCCCCCGGAAGGGGGGGAATGAGCAGTTCTTC.